Reported below is one T cell receptor beta chain. The CDR3 has 16 residues. Trimming removed 0 bases from V and 1 base from J; junction bases left unmatched: 6. The germline V gene has CDR1 KGHSH and CDR2 LQKENI. The data derive from a study of blood T cell repertoires in COVID-19. Turning to the study itself: The United States, Italy and Spain provided the acute and convalescent COVID-19 samples. The analysed material was cDNA or gDNA that came from T cells, B-cell-depleted T cells, or PBMCs.

Sequencing used immunoSEQ multiplex PCR; TCRdb keeps in-frame clones, though not all of them. The table lists hundreds of thousands of clones, roughly 85% of them singletons. This sequence joins TRBV18 and TRBJ2-7; 7 positions match TRBD2. The receptor was derived from a woman under 40 who had been exposed to COVID-19. Sequencing input: PBMCs or T cells enriched from blood (not recorded which). CDR3 region: CASSPPPSSGSYEQYF. The CDR3 region has the DNA TGTGCCAGCTCACCACCGCCGTCTAGCGGATCCTACGAGCAGTACTTC. Filled out from reference TRBV18 and TRBJ2-7, the complete variable domain reads NAGVMQNPRHLVRRRGQEARLRCSPMKGHSHVYWYRQLPEEGLKFMVYLQKENIIDESGMPKERFSAEFPKEGPSILRIQQVVRGDSAAYFCASSPPPSSGSYEQYFGPGTRLTVT.